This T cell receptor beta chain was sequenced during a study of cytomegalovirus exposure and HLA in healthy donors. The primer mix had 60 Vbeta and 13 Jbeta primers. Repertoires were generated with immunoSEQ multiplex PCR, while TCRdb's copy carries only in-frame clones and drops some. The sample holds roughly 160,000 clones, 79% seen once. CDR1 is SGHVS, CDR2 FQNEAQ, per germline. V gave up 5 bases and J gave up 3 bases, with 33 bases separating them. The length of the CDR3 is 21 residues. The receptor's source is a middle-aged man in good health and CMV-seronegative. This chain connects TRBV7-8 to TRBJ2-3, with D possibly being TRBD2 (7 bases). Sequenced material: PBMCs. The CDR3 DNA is TGTGCCAGCAGCGTACCTGTTCGTTCGGGGGACGGGGGGCGGGGAACAGATACGCAGTATTTT. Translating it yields CASSVPVRSGDGGRGTDTQYF. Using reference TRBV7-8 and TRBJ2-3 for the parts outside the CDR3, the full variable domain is GAGVSQSPRYKVAKRGQDVALRCDPISGHVSLFWYQQALGQGPEFLTYFQNEAQLDKSGLPSDRFFAERPEGSVSTLKIQRTQQEDSAVYLCASSVPVRSGDGGRGTDTQYFGPGTRLTVL.